Listed below are T cell receptor beta chains from one sample, sequenced in a study of T cell repertoires in cytomegalovirus infection. Each CDR3 protein gets one entry after TCRdb re-called the reads with MiXCR. The table includes roughly 350,000 distinct CDR3 sequences, about 34% detected once. Their antigen targets remain unknown. The material was cultured PBMCs, obtained from culture after CMV antigen stimulation. These receptors all come from a human donor in good health (CMV status not recorded). Some clones in this sample may be carry-over from other donors' samples. Both conserved end residues are part of each CDR3. A D gene is named only where the DNA matches it firmly. Clone size is given for some rows only: seen once, a few or many times, or a class if the clone is expanded.

CDR3nt: TGTGCCACCCCGAGCCTAGCGACCGGGGAGCTGTTTTTT
CDR3aa: CATPSLATGELFF
abundance: -
d_gene: -
j_gene: TRBJ2-2
v_gene: TRBV28

CDR3nt: TGTGCCAGCAATCGACAGGGCTCAGATACGCAGTATTTT
CDR3aa: CASNRQGSDTQYF
abundance: -
d_gene: TRBD1
j_gene: TRBJ2-3
v_gene: TRBV27

CDR3nt: TGCAGTGCTAGACCGACTAGCGGCTCCTACAATGAGCAGTTCTTC
CDR3aa: CSARPTSGSYNEQFF
abundance: -
d_gene: TRBD2
j_gene: TRBJ2-1
v_gene: TRBV20-1

CDR3nt: TGTGCCAGCAGTACCCGACAGGGGAGCGGCTATGGCTACACCTTC
CDR3aa: CASSTRQGSGYGYTF
abundance: -
d_gene: TRBD1
j_gene: TRBJ1-2
v_gene: TRBV28

CDR3nt: TGTGCCAGCAGTTCCGGACAACTCTCCTACGAGCAGTACTTC
CDR3aa: CASSSGQLSYEQYF
abundance: few
d_gene: -
j_gene: TRBJ2-7
v_gene: TRBV28

CDR3nt: TGTGCCAGCAGCGCAGGGACTAGCGCCTACGAGCAGTACTTC
CDR3aa: CASSAGTSAYEQYF
abundance: -
d_gene: TRBD2
j_gene: TRBJ2-7
v_gene: TRBV9

CDR3nt: TGTGCCATCAGTGCTGTCAGGGGAGGCGTCTACGAGCAGTACTTC
CDR3aa: CAISAVRGGVYEQYF
abundance: -
d_gene: -
j_gene: TRBJ2-7
v_gene: TRBV10-3

CDR3nt: TGTGCCAGCAGCGATCCAGGGGCTCGGGATACGCAGTATTTT
CDR3aa: CASSDPGARDTQYF
abundance: many
d_gene: -
j_gene: TRBJ2-3
v_gene: TRBV7-2

CDR3nt: TGTGCCAGCACCACAGGGTTCGATCAGCCCCAGCATTTT
CDR3aa: CASTTGFDQPQHF
abundance: -
d_gene: -
j_gene: TRBJ1-5
v_gene: TRBV2

CDR3nt: TGTGCCAGCAGCCCACGGGCCCGGGCGGTCACTGAAGCTTTCTTT
CDR3aa: CASSPRARAVTEAFF
abundance: medium-sized
d_gene: -
j_gene: TRBJ1-1
v_gene: TRBV7-2

CDR3nt: TGCAGCGTTCCTAGGACAGGAGCGGCAGACAGAGATGGCTACACCTTC
CDR3aa: CSVPRTGAADRDGYTF
abundance: few
d_gene: TRBD1
j_gene: TRBJ1-2
v_gene: TRBV29-1

CDR3nt: TGTGCCAGCAGTATCAGCGGGACCCCCGATACGCAGTATTTT
CDR3aa: CASSISGTPDTQYF
abundance: -
d_gene: TRBD2
j_gene: TRBJ2-3
v_gene: TRBV12-3/TRBV12-4

CDR3nt: TGTGCCAGCAGCCAACTATTACCGGGACAGGGTGCCTACTACACCTTC
CDR3aa: CASSQLLPGQGAYYTF
abundance: few
d_gene: TRBD1
j_gene: TRBJ1-2
v_gene: TRBV5-6

CDR3nt: TGTGCCAGCAGTTACGTTCGGGAACTGGATACGCAGTATTTT
CDR3aa: CASSYVRELDTQYF
abundance: few
d_gene: -
j_gene: TRBJ2-3
v_gene: TRBV6-2/TRBV6-3

CDR3nt: TGTGCCAGCAGTCGATCCGACAGGAACGAAAAACTGTTTTTT
CDR3aa: CASSRSDRNEKLFF
abundance: -
d_gene: -
j_gene: TRBJ1-4
v_gene: TRBV12-3/TRBV12-4

CDR3nt: TGTGCCAGCAGCAACCCCGGACAGATCAACTATGGCTACACCTTC
CDR3aa: CASSNPGQINYGYTF
abundance: -
d_gene: -
j_gene: TRBJ1-2
v_gene: TRBV7-2

CDR3nt: TGCGCCAGCAGCCCGCACTCGAACACTGAAGCTTTCTTT
CDR3aa: CASSPHSNTEAFF
abundance: once
d_gene: -
j_gene: TRBJ1-1
v_gene: TRBV5-1

CDR3nt: TGTGCCAGCAGTTTAATGGGGGGCAGGGACGAGCAGTACTTC
CDR3aa: CASSLMGGRDEQYF
abundance: few
d_gene: -
j_gene: TRBJ2-7
v_gene: TRBV12-3/TRBV12-4

CDR3nt: TGTGCCAGCAGTTTTGGGGGAGGGTTGAACACTGAAGCTTTCTTT
CDR3aa: CASSFGGGLNTEAFF
abundance: many
d_gene: -
j_gene: TRBJ1-1
v_gene: TRBV12-3/TRBV12-4

CDR3nt: TGTGCCAGCAGTTACTCGGTGGGGCAGGGAAACATTCAGTACTTC
CDR3aa: CASSYSVGQGNIQYF
abundance: -
d_gene: -
j_gene: TRBJ2-4
v_gene: TRBV6-5

CDR3nt: TGTGCCAGCAGTTTAACTACGAAAAACACTGAAGCTTTCTTT
CDR3aa: CASSLTTKNTEAFF
abundance: -
d_gene: -
j_gene: TRBJ1-1
v_gene: TRBV28

CDR3nt: TGTGCCAGCAGCATACCCCCGGGACTAGCGGGAGGAGTCAAAAACATTCAGTACTTC
CDR3aa: CASSIPPGLAGGVKNIQYF
abundance: many
d_gene: TRBD2
j_gene: TRBJ2-4
v_gene: TRBV7-8

CDR3nt: TGCAGCGTTGCCGAAGCGGGAACCTACAATGAGCAGTTCTTC
CDR3aa: CSVAEAGTYNEQFF
abundance: -
d_gene: TRBD2
j_gene: TRBJ2-1
v_gene: TRBV29-1

CDR3nt: TGTGCCAGTAGTAGTTTAGCGTTCGTCACCGGGGAGCTGTTTTTT
CDR3aa: CASSSLAFVTGELFF
abundance: -
d_gene: -
j_gene: TRBJ2-2
v_gene: TRBV19

CDR3nt: TGTGCCAGCAGTTTCGGGGGAATCACCGGGGAGCTGTTTTTT
CDR3aa: CASSFGGITGELFF
abundance: few
d_gene: -
j_gene: TRBJ2-2
v_gene: TRBV28

CDR3nt: TGTGCCAGCAGCTTAAGTGGGCCCTACGAGCAGTACTTC
CDR3aa: CASSLSGPYEQYF
abundance: few
d_gene: -
j_gene: TRBJ2-7
v_gene: TRBV7-8

CDR3nt: TGTGCCAGCACCTCAGGACTAGCGATTGAGCTCTTC
CDR3aa: CASTSGLAIELF
abundance: -
d_gene: TRBD2
j_gene: TRBJ2-1
v_gene: TRBV28

CDR3nt: TGTGCCAGTTCGAGTGGCAATCAGCCCCAGCATTTT
CDR3aa: CASSSGNQPQHF
abundance: many
d_gene: -
j_gene: TRBJ1-5
v_gene: TRBV19

CDR3nt: TGTGCCAGCAGTCCCCGTCCCGACCTTATCAAAATAAACACTGAAGCTTTCTTT
CDR3aa: CASSPRPDLIKINTEAFF
abundance: -
d_gene: -
j_gene: TRBJ1-1
v_gene: TRBV28

CDR3nt: TGCGCCAGCAGCTTGGGAGTAGGCCTGGGTCCAACTGAAGCTTTCTTT
CDR3aa: CASSLGVGLGPTEAFF
abundance: few
d_gene: -
j_gene: TRBJ1-1
v_gene: TRBV5-1

CDR3nt: TGTGCCAGCAGGGCGGACGCTGCTAACTATGGCTACACCTTC
CDR3aa: CASRADAANYGYTF
abundance: -
d_gene: -
j_gene: TRBJ1-2
v_gene: TRBV6-2/TRBV6-3

CDR3nt: TGTGCCAGCAGCCTCCCCCGGGACCGCGAATATTTT
CDR3aa: CASSLPRDREYF
abundance: -
d_gene: -
j_gene: TRBJ1-3
v_gene: TRBV6-1

CDR3nt: TGTGCCAGTAAACCCGGAACCCTCTCTGGAAACACCATATATTTT
CDR3aa: CASKPGTLSGNTIYF
abundance: few
d_gene: -
j_gene: TRBJ1-3
v_gene: TRBV19

CDR3nt: TGTGCCAGCAGTGAAACAGGGGGCGGCCAGCCCCAGCATTTT
CDR3aa: CASSETGGGQPQHF
abundance: few
d_gene: TRBD1
j_gene: TRBJ1-5
v_gene: TRBV6-1

CDR3nt: TGTGCCAGCAGCCCACGCGGGGCCGGCGGGACTAATGAAAAACTGTTTTTT
CDR3aa: CASSPRGAGGTNEKLFF
abundance: -
d_gene: -
j_gene: TRBJ1-4
v_gene: TRBV6-1

CDR3nt: TGTGCCAGCAGTCCTGCTGGGGGACCCGATGCCTACACCTTC
CDR3aa: CASSPAGGPDAYTF
abundance: -
d_gene: -
j_gene: TRBJ1-2
v_gene: TRBV12-3/TRBV12-4

CDR3nt: TGCAGCGTTAACTTTGGACTAAACAACAATGAGCAGTTCTTC
CDR3aa: CSVNFGLNNNEQFF
abundance: -
d_gene: -
j_gene: TRBJ2-1
v_gene: TRBV29-1

CDR3nt: TGTGCCAGCAGTTCCCTGCCGGGGGACGGGGAAGCTTTCTTT
CDR3aa: CASSSLPGDGEAFF
abundance: once
d_gene: -
j_gene: TRBJ1-1
v_gene: TRBV27

CDR3nt: TGCGCCAGCAGTGCAGACAGGGAAGCTTTATTT
CDR3aa: CASSADREALF
abundance: -
d_gene: TRBD1
j_gene: TRBJ1-1
v_gene: TRBV10-2

CDR3nt: TGTGCCAGCAGCTTTACGCGGGGGGCCTACGAGCAGTACTTC
CDR3aa: CASSFTRGAYEQYF
abundance: -
d_gene: TRBD2
j_gene: TRBJ2-7
v_gene: TRBV7-2

CDR3nt: TGTGCCAGCAGCCTCGCGAGTAGTGAGCAGTTCTTC
CDR3aa: CASSLASSEQFF
abundance: -
d_gene: -
j_gene: TRBJ2-1
v_gene: TRBV7-2

CDR3nt: TGTGCCAGCAGCTACTCGCCCAGCGGGAGGGCCTATAGACTCAATGAGCAGTTCTTC
CDR3aa: CASSYSPSGRAYRLNEQFF
abundance: -
d_gene: TRBD2
j_gene: TRBJ2-1
v_gene: TRBV11-2

CDR3nt: TGTGCCAGCAGTACAATAGCGGGCACAGATACGCAGTATTTT
CDR3aa: CASSTIAGTDTQYF
abundance: -
d_gene: -
j_gene: TRBJ2-3
v_gene: TRBV7-6